Shown below are 27 T cell receptor beta chains from a single sample sequenced in a study of blood T cell repertoires in COVID-19. Assay: immunoSEQ multiplex PCR; the TCRdb copy retains only in-frame clones and omits some. The table records about 400,000 clones, about 90% of them present only once. Sample: peripheral blood. The receptors were sampled from a middle-aged man with acute or convalescent COVID-19.

The V call is TRBV6-2 or TRBV6-3, the J call TRBJ1-5; TRBD1 matches at 9 bases. The CDR3 is made up of 17 amino acids. The V gene end was trimmed by 0 bases and the J gene end by 6 bases; junction bases not matched to a gene: 9. Germline-derived CDR1 and CDR2 are MNHEY and SVGEGT. The CDR3 protein is CASSYSPMTGGIQPQHF. The CDR3, as DNA: TGTGCCAGCAGTTACTCGCCAATGACAGGGGGGATTCAGCCCCAGCATTTT.

This clone was seen more than once but under ten times. V usage is TRBV15 and J usage is TRBJ1-2; perhaps TRBD1 as D (5 bases). The CDR3 spans 13 residues. CDR1 and CDR2 from the germline V gene are LNHNV and YYDKDF (reference sequence). V was cut by 4 bases and J by 8 bases, with 14 bases left in between. The CDR3 region has the DNA TGTGCCACCAGCAAGGACACCCCAACAGGCTACACCTTC. It is translated as CATSKDTPTGYTF.

This clone occurred once. The genes are TRBV6-5 and TRBJ2-7; 11 nucleotides agree with TRBD1. After removal of 1 base from V and 6 bases from J, the junction contained 8 bases not matched to a gene. Germline CDR1 MNHEY, CDR2 SVGAGI. This CDR3 region has 16 residues. The DNA of the CDR3 is TGTGCCAGCAGTTACTACGGGACAGGGGGTATCGGCGAGCAGTACTTC. Its protein product is CASSYYGTGGIGEQYF.

This clone was observed a single time. This chain uses TRBV24-1 with TRBJ1-1, with TRBD1 matching over 8 bases. The CDR3 is 16 residues long. Germline CDR1 KGHDR, CDR2 SFDVKD. V trimming: 6 bases; J trimming: 2 bases; junction bases outside the gene matches: 10. As DNA, the CDR3 is TGTGCCACCAGTTCTGGAACACAGGGGGATAACACTGAAGCTTTCTTT. It codes for CATSSGTQGDNTEAFF.

The CDR3 DNA reads TGTGCCAGTCTACGAGGGGGATGGACCGGGGAGCTGTTTTTT. It yields the protein CASLRGGWTGELFF. The chain links TRBV19 to TRBJ2-2; weak D call: TRBD1 (6 bases). Trimming took 8 bases from V and 5 from J, leaving 15 bases between them. From germline, CDR1 is LNHDA and CDR2 SQIVND (reference sequence). The CDR3 covers 14 residues. Supplemented by reference TRBV19 and TRBJ2-2, the full variable domain reads DGGITQSPKYLFRKEGQNVTLSCEQNLNHDAMYWYRQDPGQGLRLIYYSQIVNDFQKGDIAEGYSVSREKKESFPLTVTSAQKNPTAFYLCASLRGGWTGELFFGEGSRLTVL.

The V gene is TRBV27, the J gene TRBJ1-2, with D maybe TRBD1 (5 bases). CDR1 MNHEY and CDR2 SMNVEV come from the germline V gene (reference sequence). V gave up 4 bases and J gave up 7 bases, with 13 bases separating them. CDR3 size: 13 residues. CDR3 in DNA: TGTGCCAGCAGTTCCCTCGCGGGGCTTGGCTACACCTTC. Residues: CASSSLAGLGYTF.

The chain has TRBV7-9 and TRBJ1-2; 8 bases fit TRBD1. The CDR3 has 16 amino acids. The germline gives CDR1 SEHNR, CDR2 FQNEAQ (reference sequence). J was trimmed by 0 bases and V by 5 bases; bases with no gene match: 8. CDR3 protein: CASSPAGTGANYGYTF. The CDR3 DNA sequence: TGTGCCAGCAGCCCAGCCGGGACAGGCGCTAACTATGGCTACACCTTC.

The genes are TRBV30 and TRBJ2-1, with 10 nucleotides matching TRBD1. After removal of 7 bases from V and 9 bases from J, the junction contained 9 bases not matched to a gene. The CDR3 totals 13 residues. Germline V lookup: CDR1 GTSNPN, CDR2 SVGIG (reference sequence). CDR3 DNA sequence: TGTGCCTCCTCGGACAGGGGGGGAAGTGAGCAGTTCTTC. Translation: CASSDRGGSEQFF.

This chain joins TRBV3-1 (or the pseudogene TRBV3-2) and TRBJ2-5; perhaps TRBD2 as D (7 bases). V was shortened by 5 bases and J by 5 bases, with 18 bases between the two germline ends. CDR3 length: 15 amino acids. Germline V gives CDR1 LGHDT, CDR2 YNNKEL (reference sequence). The CDR3 DNA is TGTGCCAGCAGCGCCTTAGGGGGGGCGTTTGAGACCCAGTACTTC. This translates into CASSALGGAFETQYF.

V usage is TRBV15 and J usage is TRBJ2-7; TRBD1 might be the D (6 bases). The CDR3 extends over 15 amino acids. Germline V CDR1 and CDR2: LNHNV, YYDKDF (reference sequence). V was pared by 3 bases and J by 7 bases, with 19 bases between. CDR3 in amino acids: CATSSWDTTLREQYF. CDR3 coding DNA: TGTGCCACCAGCAGCTGGGACACGACCCTGAGGGAGCAGTACTTC.

V gene TRBV23-1 combines with J gene TRBJ2-2, with no clear D. TRBV23-1 is flagged as an ORF with uncertain function. This CDR3 contains 18 residues. The germline V and J ends were trimmed by 1 base and 2 bases, with 17 bases remaining between them. The CDR3 is CASSQFTRLRLNTGELFF. The DNA for the CDR3 is TGCGCCAGCAGTCAATTCACCAGGCTTAGGTTAAACACCGGGGAGCTGTTTTTT.

This clone was counted a single time. The chain combines TRBV5-6 with TRBJ2-3; 9 bases agree with TRBD1. Germline CDR1 and CDR2: SGHDT and YYEEEE. The length of the CDR3 is 16 residues. V gave up 3 bases and J gave up 0 bases; unmatched junction bases: 5. CDR3 in DNA: TGTGCCAGCAGCTGGGGACAGGGTCTTAGCACAGATACGCAGTATTTT. As protein: CASSWGQGLSTDTQYF.

The CDR3 bases are TGTGCCAGCAGCCCTCGGGCAGGGGAGCAGTTCTTC. Amino acid sequence: CASSPRAGEQFF. This rearrangement joins TRBV7-8 to TRBJ2-1; weak D call: TRBD1 (5 bases). The CDR3 extends over 12 amino acids. V lost 5 bases and J lost 10, with 12 bases in between. CDR1 is SGHVS, CDR2 FQNEAQ, per germline.

The V call is TRBV4-1, the J call TRBJ2-7; TRBD2 agrees at 12 bases. V shed 5 bases, J shed 0 bases, and the junction held 14 bases outside the gene matches. The V gene's germline CDR1 is MGHRA and CDR2 YSYEKL. The CDR3 totals 19 residues. CDR3 sequence (DNA): TGCGCCAGCAGCTGGGGCCCTAGCGGGGGGGCGACCTCCTCCTACGAGCAGTACTTC. This encodes CASSWGPSGGATSSYEQYF.

V usage is TRBV13 and J usage is TRBJ1-1; 8 nucleotides agree with TRBD1. V dropped 5 bases and J dropped 1; count of bases not matched to a gene: 6. The CDR3 loop spans 15 amino acids. Germline V gene lookup returns CDR1 PRHDT and CDR2 FYEKMQ (reference sequence). CDR3 loop: CASSLETGANTEAFF. For the CDR3, the DNA is TGTGCCAGCAGCCTAGAGACAGGGGCGAACACTGAAGCTTTCTTT.

The V call is TRBV12-5, the J call TRBJ1-5; D may be TRBD1 (5 bases). The V and J ends lost 0 bases and 2 bases respectively, with 8 bases between them. The germline V gene has CDR1 LGHNT and CDR2 FRNRAP. The length of the CDR3 is 15 residues. The CDR3 is CASGLVGAGNQPQHF. Written as DNA, the CDR3 is TGTGCTAGTGGTTTGGTAGGGGCAGGCAATCAGCCCCAGCATTTT.

The table lists this clone with a count of one. At the DNA level, this CDR3 is encoded by other sequences in the same sample as well. The chain employs TRBV27 and TRBJ1-1; D not resolved. Trimming took 3 bases from V and 0 from J, leaving 5 bases between them. Germline CDR1 MNHEY, CDR2 SMNVEV (reference sequence). CDR3 length: 13 residues. CDR3 DNA: TGTGCCAGCAGTTTTTCCTTGAACACTGAAGCTTTCTTT. Translation: CASSFSLNTEAFF.

The chain employs TRBV7-8 and TRBJ1-1, with 8 bases matching TRBD1. The germline gives CDR1 SGHVS, CDR2 FQNEAQ. J lost 10 bases, V lost 5 bases, and 24 bases had no gene match. CDR3 size: 18 residues. CDR3 loop: CASSPKGTGTIRIGLAFF. CDR3 nucleotide sequence: TGTGCCAGCAGCCCAAAAGGGACAGGAACTATTAGGATTGGGTTAGCTTTCTTT.

The chain employs TRBV6-2 or TRBV6-3 and TRBJ2-7, with a weak D call TRBD1 (5 bases). CDR3 length equals 15 residues. V was pared by 3 bases and J by 0 bases, with 12 bases between. CDR1 and CDR2 (germline): MNHEY, SVGEGT. The CDR3 sequence: CASSYRQGLSYEQYF. As DNA, the CDR3 is TGTGCCAGCAGTTATCGGCAGGGCCTCTCCTACGAGCAGTACTTC.

The chain is built from TRBV4-2 and TRBJ2-1; the match to TRBD2 covers 9 bases. V lost 4 bases and J lost 3; bases outside the gene matches: 10. This CDR3 is built from 17 residues. Per germline, CDR1 LGHNA and CDR2 YNFKEQ. The CDR3 DNA reads as TGTGCCAGCAGCCCCCAAGATAGACTAGCGGACTACAATGAGCAGTTCTTC. As protein: CASSPQDRLADYNEQFF.

The DNA for the CDR3 is TGTGCCAGCAGTTTTTATCAGGGGCAGGATCAGCCCCAGCATTTT. It yields the protein CASSFYQGQDQPQHF. The rearrangement joins TRBV28 to TRBJ1-5; TRBD1 might be the D (6 bases). V gave up 3 bases and J gave up 5 bases, with 14 bases separating them. Germline CDR1 is MDHEN and CDR2 is SYDVKM. The CDR3 consists of 15 residues.

The rearrangement uses TRBV7-2 and TRBJ1-2, with 8 bases that match TRBD1. Looked up from germline, CDR1 is SGHTA and CDR2 is FQGNSA. There are 13 residues in the CDR3. J was trimmed by 6 bases and V by 5 bases; bases with no gene match: 5. The CDR3 DNA reads as TGTGCCAGCAGCCCCCGGACAGGGCATGGCTACACCTTC. It is translated as CASSPRTGHGYTF.

The chain employs TRBV9 and TRBJ2-1; 13 nucleotides line up with TRBD2. Germline V lookup: CDR1 SGDLS, CDR2 YYNGEE. The CDR3 spans 16 residues. Germline trimming cut 3 bases from V and 9 bases from J; bases unmatched to any gene: 9. CDR3 residues: CASSGEGLAGFIEQFF. CDR3 nucleotide sequence: TGTGCCAGCAGCGGGGAGGGACTAGCGGGATTCATTGAGCAGTTCTTC.

This chain joins TRBV27 and TRBJ2-7; 7 bases are a match to TRBD2. Germline loops: CDR1 MNHEY, CDR2 SMNVEV (reference sequence). The CDR3 runs to 14 residues. V shed 2 bases and J 2 bases; nucleotides not matched to a gene: 3. CDR3 in amino acids: CASSLGRGPYEQYF. The CDR3 nucleotides are TGTGCCAGCAGTTTAGGGAGGGGACCCTACGAGCAGTACTTC.

The V and J genes are TRBV3-1 (or the pseudogene TRBV3-2) and TRBJ1-6, with a possible D match to TRBD1 (6 bases). Trimming stripped 5 bases from V and 10 bases from J, with 24 bases between. The CDR3 is 17 amino acids. Germline assignment: CDR1 LGHDT and CDR2 YNNKEL (reference sequence). CDR3: CASSGTGTAAGESPLHF. CDR3 coding DNA: TGTGCCAGCAGCGGAACAGGGACGGCGGCGGGCGAATCACCCCTCCACTTT.

The chain employs TRBV20-1 and TRBJ2-1; D may be TRBD2 (5 bases). V was shortened by 3 bases and J by 3 bases, with 9 bases between the two germline ends. The germline V gene has CDR1 DFQATT and CDR2 SNEGSKA (reference sequence). The CDR3 has 13 amino acids. The CDR3 reads CSASAADYNEQFF. CDR3 in DNA: TGCAGTGCTAGTGCAGCGGACTACAATGAGCAGTTCTTC.

The V and J genes are TRBV5-1 and TRBJ1-3; D is possibly TRBD1 (5 bases). Deletions cut 0 bases from V and 2 bases from J, with 18 bases between. The CDR3 consists of 18 residues. From germline, CDR1 is SGHRS and CDR2 YFSETQ. CDR3 sequence (DNA): TGCGCCAGCAGCTTGGCCCCGGTTGGGGGGATTACTGGAAACACCATATATTTT. Translating it yields CASSLAPVGGITGNTIYF.